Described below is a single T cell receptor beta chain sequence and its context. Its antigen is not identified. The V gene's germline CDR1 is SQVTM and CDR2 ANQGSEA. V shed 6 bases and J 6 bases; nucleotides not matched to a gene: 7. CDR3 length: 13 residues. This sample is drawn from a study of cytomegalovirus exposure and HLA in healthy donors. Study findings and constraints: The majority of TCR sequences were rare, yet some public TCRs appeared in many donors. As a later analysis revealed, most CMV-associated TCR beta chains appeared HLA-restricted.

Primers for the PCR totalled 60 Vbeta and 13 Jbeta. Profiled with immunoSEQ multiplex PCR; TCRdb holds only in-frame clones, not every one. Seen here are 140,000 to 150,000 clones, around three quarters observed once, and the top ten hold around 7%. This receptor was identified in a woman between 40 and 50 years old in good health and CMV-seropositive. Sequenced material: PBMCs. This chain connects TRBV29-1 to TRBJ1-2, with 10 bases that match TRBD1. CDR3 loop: CSVSGTGDNGYTF. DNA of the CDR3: TGCAGCGTATCCGGGACAGGGGACAATGGCTACACCTTC.